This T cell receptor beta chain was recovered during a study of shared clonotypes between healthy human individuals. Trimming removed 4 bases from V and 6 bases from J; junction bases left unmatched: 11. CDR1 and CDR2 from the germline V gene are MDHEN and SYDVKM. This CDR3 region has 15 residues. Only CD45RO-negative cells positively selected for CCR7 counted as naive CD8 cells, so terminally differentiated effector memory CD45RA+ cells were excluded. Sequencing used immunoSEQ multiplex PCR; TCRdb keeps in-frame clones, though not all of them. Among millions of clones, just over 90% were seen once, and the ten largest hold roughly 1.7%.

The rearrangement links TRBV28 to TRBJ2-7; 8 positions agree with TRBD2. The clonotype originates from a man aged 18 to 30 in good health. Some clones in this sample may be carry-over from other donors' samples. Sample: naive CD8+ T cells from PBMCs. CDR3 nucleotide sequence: TGTGCCAGCAGTTCCCTTGGGCGGGAGGTCGCCGAGCAGTACTTC. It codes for CASSSLGREVAEQYF.